This passage covers 9 T cell receptor beta chains from one sample sequenced in a study of T cell repertoires and HLA-DP antigens. Method: immunoSEQ multiplex PCR; TCRdb's copy keeps in-frame clones and lacks some. The table includes 55,000 to 80,000 clones, roughly 75% detected once. The antigens these receptors bind are not known. The sample taken for sequencing was CD4+ T cells from PBMCs. All receptors derive from a man aged 55 to 69 in good health and CMV-seronegative.

This clone occurred a few times. The chain has TRBV28 and TRBJ1-6; TRBD1 is a possible D gene (5 bases). CDR3 size: 15 residues. Germline CDR1 MDHEN, CDR2 SYDVKM. V was shortened by 2 bases and J by 5 bases, with 10 bases between the two germline ends. Here the CDR3 reads CASSLQGGNNSPLHF. DNA for the CDR3: TGTGCCAGCAGTTTACAGGGCGGAAATAATTCACCCCTCCACTTT.

This rearrangement joins TRBV6-1 to TRBJ1-5; 9 bases are a match to TRBD1. Germline V gene data show CDR1 as MNHNS and CDR2 as SASEGT. V lost 6 bases and J lost 6; bases outside the gene matches: 9. The CDR3 is 15 residues long. DNA for the CDR3: TGTGCCAGCAGCGCTCGGGACAGGGCCATTCAGCCCCAGCATTTT. Its protein is CASSARDRAIQPQHF.

J is TRBJ1-3 and V is TRBV9, with D unresolved. The V end was cut by 3 bases, the J end by 4 bases, with 14 bases between. Germline V gene sequence: CDR1 SGDLS, CDR2 YYNGEE. This CDR3 contains 15 residues. CDR3 DNA sequence: TGTGCCAGCAGCGATGACGGATTGGGAGGAAACACCATATATTTT. Translated, it gives CASSDDGLGGNTIYF.

This rearrangement joins TRBV4-1 to TRBJ1-4; D ambiguous. Germline-derived CDR1 and CDR2 are MGHRA and YSYEKL. The CDR3 is 17 residues long. The V and J ends lost 0 bases and 0 bases respectively, with 11 bases between them. CDR3 loop: CASSQDITATTNEKLFF. The CDR3 DNA reads as TGCGCCAGCAGCCAAGATATAACAGCCACAACTAATGAAAAACTGTTTTTT.

V is TRBV6-1 and J is TRBJ2-2; D unresolved. The germline gives CDR1 MNHNS, CDR2 SASEGT. This CDR3 spans 13 amino acids. Trimming shortened V by 4 bases and J by 8 bases, and 11 bases separated the two germline ends. The DNA of the CDR3 is TGTGCCAGCAGTGCCTATGGTGCGGGGGAGCTGTTTTTT. It codes for CASSAYGAGELFF.

CDR3 region: CASSFKAGRSYEQYF. The CDR3 nucleotides are TGTGCCAGCAGCTTTAAGGCAGGGCGGTCCTACGAGCAGTACTTC. This chain uses TRBV7-6 with TRBJ2-7; tentatively, D is TRBD1 (5 bases). Germline V lookup: CDR1 SGHVS, CDR2 FNYEAQ. V was shortened by 3 bases and J by 1 base, with 13 bases between the two germline ends. This CDR3 has 15 amino acids. Looking up the rest from reference TRBV7-6 and TRBJ2-7 gives the full variable domain: GAGVSQSPRYKVTKRGQDVALRCDPISGHVSLYWYRQALGQGPEFLTYFNYEAQQDKSGLPNDRFSAERPEGSISTLTIQRTEQRDSAMYRCASSFKAGRSYEQYFGPGTRLTVT.

The J gene is TRBJ2-7, the V gene TRBV5-5; D perhaps matches TRBD1 (6 bases). Between the trimmed V and J ends, which lost 4 bases and 0 bases, there was a span of 11 bases. The CDR3 spans 14 residues. Germline V CDR1 and CDR2: SGHKS, YYEKEE (reference sequence). CDR3: CASSVLQGSYEQYF. The CDR3 bases are TGTGCCAGCAGCGTATTACAGGGCTCCTACGAGCAGTACTTC. The full variable domain, its missing parts supplied by reference TRBV5-5 and TRBJ2-7, is DAGVTQSPTHLIKTRGQQVTLRCSPISGHKSVSWYQQVLGQGPQFIFQYYEKEERGRGNFPDRFSARQFPNYSSELNVNALLLGDSALYLCASSVLQGSYEQYFGPGTRLTVT.

This clone was counted a few times. The J gene is TRBJ1-5, the V gene TRBV19; the match to TRBD1 covers 8 bases. The CDR3 covers 14 residues. V trimming: 4 bases; J trimming: 3 bases; junction bases outside the gene matches: 2. Germline CDR1 is LNHDA and CDR2 is SQIVND (reference sequence). The DNA for the CDR3 is TGTGCCAGTAGTAACAGGGGGGACAATCAGCCCCAGCATTTT. Its translation is CASSNRGDNQPQHF.

In its sample, this clone was seen a few times. The genes are TRBV6-5 and TRBJ1-6, with D uncertain. The CDR3 has 13 amino acids. V lost 4 bases to trimming and J lost 8 bases, with 9 bases between them. Germline lookup yields CDR1 MNHEY and CDR2 SVGAGI. CDR3 loop: CASSSQPDSPLHF. The CDR3 region has the DNA TGTGCCAGCAGTTCCCAACCAGATTCACCCCTCCACTTT.